These 4 T cell receptor beta chains were all obtained from the same sample, sequenced in a study of T cell repertoires in cytomegalovirus infection. TCRdb redid the calling of the reads with MiXCR, one entry per CDR3 protein. The repertoire has hundreds of thousands of distinct CDR3 sequences, roughly 22% of them found once; the top ten carry about 20%. Specimen: CD8+ T cells from PBMCs. Every receptor here comes from a human donor in good health (CMV status not recorded). Some clones in this sample may be carry-over from other donors' samples.

This clonotype was detected a few times. This rearrangement joins TRBV19 to TRBJ1-1; TRBD1 matches at 7 bases. Germline V gene data show CDR1 as LNHDA and CDR2 as SQIVND (reference sequence). The CDR3 is 14 amino acids. The V segment lost 7 bases and the J segment 2 bases; nucleotides outside the gene matches: 7. The DNA of the CDR3 is TGTGCCAGTAATCCCGGGACAGTTAACACTGAAGCTTTCTTT. This codes for CASNPGTVNTEAFF.

In this sample, this clonotype turned up many times. The gene calls are TRBV7-2 and TRBJ1-2; possibly TRBD1 for D (6 bases). V dropped 6 bases and J dropped 4 bases, with 12 bases sitting between them. This CDR3 has 13 residues. Germline V gene sequence: CDR1 SGHTA, CDR2 FQGNSA. The DNA of the CDR3 is TGTGCCAGCAGTCGGGGACAAGTCTATGGCTACACCTTC. It is translated as CASSRGQVYGYTF.

The chain has TRBV11-2 and TRBJ2-7; maybe TRBD1 (6 bases). The CDR3 sequence is 14 residues long. Deletions cut 3 bases from V and 3 bases from J, with 12 bases between. Germline values: CDR1 SGHAT, CDR2 FQNNGV. CDR3 sequence reads: CASSFSGAGYEQYF. CDR3 nucleotide sequence: TGTGCCAGCAGCTTCTCAGGGGCAGGCTACGAGCAGTACTTC. Variable domain in full (rest from reference TRBV11-2 and TRBJ2-7): EAGVAQSPRYKIIEKRQSVAFWCNPISGHATLYWYQQILGQGPKLLIQFQNNGVVDDSQLPKDRFSAERLKGVDSTLKIQPAKLEDSAVYLCASSFSGAGYEQYFGPGTRLTVT.

Here the CDR3 DNA reads TGCAGCGTTGAAGATCAGAACAGCTCCTACGAGCAGTACTTC. Its protein is CSVEDQNSSYEQYF. This chain uses TRBV29-1 with TRBJ2-7; the D is unclear. V lost 0 bases to trimming and J lost 0 bases, with 9 bases between them. CDR3 length: 14 residues. Germline CDR1 reads SQVTM; CDR2 reads ANQGSEA.